One sample yielded the 9 T cell receptor beta chains listed below, sequenced in a study of T cell responses to AZD1222 COVID-19 vaccine. The method was immunoSEQ multiplex PCR; TCRdb's version includes in-frame clones alone and lacks a portion of them. The profile shows 150,000 or so clones, roughly 91% of them singletons. Source: peripheral blood, taken on day 0 of AZD1222 vaccination. All receptors derive from an adult in good health.

The rearrangement uses TRBV5-5 and TRBJ2-7; D gene unclear. This CDR3 is built from 14 residues. Germline V gives CDR1 SGHKS, CDR2 YYEKEE (reference sequence). The ends were cut back, 0 bases at V and 3 bases at J, with 10 bases in the middle. CDR3 nucleotides: TGTGCCAGCAGCTTGGGTGGTCCCGGCTACGAGCAGTACTTC. It is translated as CASSLGGPGYEQYF. The entire variable domain, with the rest obtained from reference TRBV5-5 and TRBJ2-7, is as follows: DAGVTQSPTHLIKTRGQQVTLRCSPISGHKSVSWYQQVLGQGPQFIFQYYEKEERGRGNFPDRFSARQFPNYSSELNVNALLLGDSALYLCASSLGGPGYEQYFGPGTRLTVT.

The genes are TRBV19 and TRBJ1-3; 10 bases align to TRBD1. Per the germline V gene, CDR1 is LNHDA and CDR2 is SQIVND (reference sequence). The CDR3 sequence is 14 residues long. V was clipped by 3 bases and J by 8 bases; unmatched bases: 4. The CDR3 loop is CASSIRTGGDTIYF. The CDR3 DNA is TGTGCCAGTAGTATCCGGACAGGGGGAGACACCATATATTTT.

V is TRBV18 and J is TRBJ2-7; TRBD1 is a possible D gene (6 bases). CDR3 length: 14 residues. Germline V lookup: CDR1 KGHSH, CDR2 LQKENI. V lost 5 bases to trimming and J lost 3 bases, with 14 bases between them. CDR3 DNA: TGTGCCAGCTCAACCGGACAGTGGTACTACGAGCAGTACTTC. Protein sequence: CASSTGQWYYEQYF.

The V call is TRBV12-3 or TRBV12-4, the J call TRBJ1-6, with D maybe TRBD1 (5 bases). The CDR3 runs to 12 residues. The ends were cut back, 5 bases at V and 7 bases at J, with 6 bases in the middle. CDR3: CASSPGNSPLHF. CDR3 sequence (DNA): TGTGCCAGCAGTCCAGGGAATTCACCCCTCCACTTT.

Concerning this clone: Because the CDR3's place on the DNA is in doubt, the DNA is left out and the CDR3 is given as listed by TCRdb. The chain uses TRBV1 and TRBJ1-3. TRBV1 is a documented pseudogene. Including both end residues, the CDR3 is 15 amino acids long. This CDR3 is CTSSQDWGSGNTIYF.

The chain's CDR3 is CASSLWILGTYNEQFF. The CDR3 bases are TGTGCCAGCAGTTTATGGATTTTGGGAACCTACAATGAGCAGTTCTTC. The chain uses TRBV28 and TRBJ2-1; D is undetermined. V was cut by 0 bases and J by 2 bases, with 11 bases left in between. The length of the CDR3 is 16 residues. CDR1 and CDR2 (germline): MDHEN, SYDVKM.

This clone is a singleton in its sample. The chain links TRBV5-1 to TRBJ2-1; TRBD2 might be the D (5 bases). This CDR3 has 15 residues. Trimming removed 0 bases at V and 0 bases at J, with 7 bases between. Per germline, CDR1 SGHRS and CDR2 YFSETQ. CDR3 nucleotide sequence: TGCGCCAGCAGCTTGGACGGGGACTCCTACAATGAGCAGTTCTTC. Translated, it gives CASSLDGDSYNEQFF.

The rearrangement joins TRBV3-1 (or the pseudogene TRBV3-2) to TRBJ2-7; D is ambiguous. The CDR3 totals 15 residues. CDR1 and CDR2 from the germline V gene are LGHDT and YNNKEL (reference sequence). Deletions cut 0 bases from V and 2 bases from J, with 11 bases between. CDR3 loop: CASSQEAWTPYEQYF. The DNA of the CDR3 is TGTGCCAGCAGCCAAGAGGCCTGGACCCCCTACGAGCAGTACTTC.

This rearrangement joins TRBV24-1 to TRBJ1-1, with D possibly matching TRBD1 (5 bases). CDR3 length: 14 amino acids. The V and J ends lost 9 bases and 1 base respectively, with 14 bases between them. In germline, CDR1 is KGHDR, CDR2 SFDVKD. The CDR3 is CATGSKTENTEAFF. For the CDR3, the DNA is TGTGCCACCGGCTCTAAGACAGAGAACACTGAAGCTTTCTTT.